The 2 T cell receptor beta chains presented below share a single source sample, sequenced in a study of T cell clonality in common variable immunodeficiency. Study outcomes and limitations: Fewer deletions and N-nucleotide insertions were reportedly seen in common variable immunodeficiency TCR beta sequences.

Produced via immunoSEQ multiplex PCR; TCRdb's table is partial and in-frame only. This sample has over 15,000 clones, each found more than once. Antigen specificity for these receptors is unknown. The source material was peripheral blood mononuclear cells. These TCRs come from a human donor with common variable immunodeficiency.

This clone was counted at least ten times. CDR3 amino acids: CASSLTPQGPYNEQFF. CDR3 bases read: TGTGCCAGCAGCTTAACACCCCAGGGGCCCTACAATGAG. The rearrangement joins TRBV7-3 to TRBJ2-1, with D perhaps matching TRBD1 (6 bases). The read is 3 residues too short to cover the CDR3 end, so that end is filled in from the germline J gene. The V and J ends lost 0 bases and 2 bases respectively, with 11 bases between them. Germline CDR1 is SGHTA and CDR2 is FQGTGA. This CDR3 contains 16 residues. Filled out from reference TRBV7-3 and TRBJ2-1, the complete variable domain reads GAGVSQTPSNKVTEKGKYVELRCDPISGHTALYWYRQSLGQGPEFLIYFQGTGAADDSGLPNDRFFAVRPEGSVSTLKIQRTERGDSAVYLCASSLTPQGPYNEQFFGPGTRLTVL.

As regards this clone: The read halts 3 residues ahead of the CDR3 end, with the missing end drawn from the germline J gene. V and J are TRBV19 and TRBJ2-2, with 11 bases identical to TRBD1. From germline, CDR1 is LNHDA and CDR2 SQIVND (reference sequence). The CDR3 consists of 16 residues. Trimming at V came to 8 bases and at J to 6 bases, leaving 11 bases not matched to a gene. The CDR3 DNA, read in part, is TGTGCCAGTTTTTTTCATCGGACAGGGGGCCCCGGGGAG. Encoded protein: CASFFHRTGGPGE. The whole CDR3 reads CASFFHRTGGPGELFF.